This T cell receptor (beta chain) originates from a study of blood T cell repertoires in COVID-19. About the research overall: Acute and convalescent COVID-19 specimens originated in the United States, Italy and Spain. T cells, B-cell-depleted T cells, or PBMCs provided the cDNA or gDNA that served as material.

Germline V gives CDR1 SGHDN, CDR2 FVKESK. Trimming took 1 base from V and 1 from J, leaving 11 bases between them. CDR3 length: 16 amino acids. Under the authors' procedure: Amplification of reference gene primers provided the estimated nucleated cell counts. Sequencing was performed with immunoSEQ multiplex PCR; in TCRdb, only in-frame clones are kept and a portion is missing. The V and J calls and clone size are taken from that table; D and trimming were inferred from the DNA. The sample carries 150,000 to 200,000 clones, around nine tenths recorded once. The specimen was peripheral blood. The TCR comes from a man aged 18 to 35 with active or convalescent COVID-19. This chain links TRBV14 with TRBJ2-1; no firm D call. The CDR3 sequence is CASSQGLNPSYNEQFF. The CDR3 nucleotides read TGTGCCAGCAGCCAAGGTCTAAACCCATCCTACAATGAGCAGTTCTTC.